The clone carrying this T cell receptor beta chain was recorded a few times. What it binds is unknown. The record originates from a study of blood T cells in healthy people across ages. Total RNA was isolated from each sample in quantities of at least 6 micrograms. Study outcomes and limitations: Aged donors had fewer naive CD4+ cells and lower diversity than long-lived donors.

A J-beta primer mix and a sample-barcoded 5' primer were used in a second PCR of about 7 to 12 cycles. TCRdb reprocessed the 5' RACE reads with MiXCR, giving one entry per CDR3 protein. There are roughly 2 million distinct CDR3 sequences in the sample; roughly 49% occur only once, and around 2.1% lies in the top ten. This receptor was taken from a woman aged 35 to 49 in good health. Source material: blood.

CDR3 loop: CASSRGVNYEQYF. The CDR3 nucleotides are TGTGCCAGCAGTCGGGGCGTGAACTACGAGCAGTACTTC. The V call is TRBV12-3 or TRBV12-4, the J call TRBJ2-7, with D possibly being TRBD1 or TRBD2 (5 bases each). V shed 5 bases and J shed 3 bases, with 11 bases lying between them. This CDR3 region has 13 residues.